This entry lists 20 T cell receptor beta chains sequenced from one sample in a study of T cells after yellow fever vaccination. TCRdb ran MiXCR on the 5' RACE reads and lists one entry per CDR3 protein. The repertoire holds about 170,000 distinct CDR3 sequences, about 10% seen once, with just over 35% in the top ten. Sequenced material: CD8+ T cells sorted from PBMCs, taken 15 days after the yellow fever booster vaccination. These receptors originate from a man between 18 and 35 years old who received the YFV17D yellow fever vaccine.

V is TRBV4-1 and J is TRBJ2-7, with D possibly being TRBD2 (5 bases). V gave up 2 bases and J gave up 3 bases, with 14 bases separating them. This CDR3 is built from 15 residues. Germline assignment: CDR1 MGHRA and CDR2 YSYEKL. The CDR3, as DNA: TGCGCCAGCAGCCAAACACCTAGGACTGGCTACGAGCAGTACGTC. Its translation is CASSQTPRTGYEQYV.

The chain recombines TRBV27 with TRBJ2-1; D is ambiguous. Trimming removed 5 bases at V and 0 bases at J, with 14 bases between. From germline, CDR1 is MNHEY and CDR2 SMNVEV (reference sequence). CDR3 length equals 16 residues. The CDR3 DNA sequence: TGTGCCAGCAGTCCCGTGGTAGGACGCTCCTACAATGAGCAGTTCTTC. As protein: CASSPVVGRSYNEQFF.

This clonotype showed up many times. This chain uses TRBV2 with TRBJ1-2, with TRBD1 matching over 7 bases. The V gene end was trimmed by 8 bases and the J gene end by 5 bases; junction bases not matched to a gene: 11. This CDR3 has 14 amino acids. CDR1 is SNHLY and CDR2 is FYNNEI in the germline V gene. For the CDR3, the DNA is TGTGCCAGCGGGGCACGGGACAGCTGGTATGGCTACACCTTC. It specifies CASGARDSWYGYTF.

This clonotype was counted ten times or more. In nucleotides, the CDR3 is TGTGCCAGCGGATCTGGCCAGGCCCACGAGCAGTACTTC. Encoded protein: CASGSGQAHEQYF. The V call is TRBV9, the J call TRBJ2-7; no clear D gene. This CDR3 spans 13 amino acids. Germline values: CDR1 SGDLS, CDR2 YYNGEE. Trimming removed 7 bases from V and 5 bases from J, with 16 bases in between.

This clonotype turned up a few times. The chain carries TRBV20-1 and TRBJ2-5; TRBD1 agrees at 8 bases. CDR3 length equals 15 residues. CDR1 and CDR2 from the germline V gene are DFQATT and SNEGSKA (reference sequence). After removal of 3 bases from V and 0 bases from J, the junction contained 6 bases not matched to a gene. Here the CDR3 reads CSARRQGTYQETQYF. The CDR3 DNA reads TGCAGTGCTAGGCGACAGGGGACGTACCAAGAGACCCAGTACTTC.

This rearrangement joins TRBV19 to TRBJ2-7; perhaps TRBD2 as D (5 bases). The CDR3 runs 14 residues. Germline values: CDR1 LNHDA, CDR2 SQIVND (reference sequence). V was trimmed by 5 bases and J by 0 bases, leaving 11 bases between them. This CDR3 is CASSFGVGSYEQYF. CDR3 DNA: TGTGCCAGTAGTTTCGGGGTGGGCTCCTACGAGCAGTACTTC.

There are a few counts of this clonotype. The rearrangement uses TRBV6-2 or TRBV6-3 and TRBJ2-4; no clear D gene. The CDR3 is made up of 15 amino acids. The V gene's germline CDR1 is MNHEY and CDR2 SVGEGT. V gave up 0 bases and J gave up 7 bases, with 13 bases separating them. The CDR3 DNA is TGTGCCAGCAGTTACTCTCCCAGCCACGGTAACATTCAGTACTTC. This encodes CASSYSPSHGNIQYF.

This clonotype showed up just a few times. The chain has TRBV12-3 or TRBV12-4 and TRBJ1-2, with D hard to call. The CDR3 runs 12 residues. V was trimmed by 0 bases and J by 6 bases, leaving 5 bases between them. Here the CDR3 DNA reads TGTGCCAGCAGTTTAGCGGGAGATGGCTACACCTTC. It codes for CASSLAGDGYTF.

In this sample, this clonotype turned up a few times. CDR3 in amino acids: CASSLAGLAGANVLTF. The CDR3, as DNA: TGCGCCAGCAGCTTGGCAGGGTTGGCTGGGGCCAACGTCCTGACTTTC. The chain carries TRBV5-1 and TRBJ2-6; maybe TRBD1 (5 bases). CDR1 is SGHRS, CDR2 YFSETQ, per germline. The CDR3 contains 16 residues. The V and J ends lost 0 bases and 2 bases respectively, with 9 bases between them.

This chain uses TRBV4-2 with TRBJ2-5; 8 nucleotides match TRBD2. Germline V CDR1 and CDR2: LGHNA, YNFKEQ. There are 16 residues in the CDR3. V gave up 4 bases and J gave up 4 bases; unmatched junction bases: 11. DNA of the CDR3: TGTGCCAGCAGCCCTTCTCCCGGGACTAGTCTAGAGACCCAGTACTTC. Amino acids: CASSPSPGTSLETQYF.

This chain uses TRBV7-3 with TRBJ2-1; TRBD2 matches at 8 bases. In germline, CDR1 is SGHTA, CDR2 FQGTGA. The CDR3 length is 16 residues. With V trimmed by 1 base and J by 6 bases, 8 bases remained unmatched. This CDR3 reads CASSLIAGGAPNEQFF. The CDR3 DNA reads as TGTGCCAGCAGCTTAATTGCGGGGGGCGCTCCCAATGAGCAGTTCTTC. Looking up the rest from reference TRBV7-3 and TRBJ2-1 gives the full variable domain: GAGVSQTPSNKVTEKGKYVELRCDPISGHTALYWYRQSLGQGPEFLIYFQGTGAADDSGLPNDRFFAVRPEGSVSTLKIQRTERGDSAVYLCASSLIAGGAPNEQFFGPGTRLTVL.

The CDR3: CASSLVRGVEAFF. The DNA of the CDR3 is TGTGCCAGCAGCTTAGTGAGAGGGGTTGAAGCTTTCTTT. This chain joins TRBV11-2 and TRBJ1-1; tentative D call: TRBD1 (5 bases). Germline CDR1 reads SGHAT; CDR2 reads FQNNGV. CDR3 length equals 13 residues. Trimming took 1 base from V and 7 from J, leaving 10 bases between them.

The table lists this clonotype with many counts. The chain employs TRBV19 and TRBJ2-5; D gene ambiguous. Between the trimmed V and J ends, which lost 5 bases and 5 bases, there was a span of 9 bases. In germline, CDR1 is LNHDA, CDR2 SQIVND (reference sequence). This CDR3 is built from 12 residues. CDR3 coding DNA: TGTGCCAGTAGTTCGGGTAGGGAGACCCAGTACTTC. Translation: CASSSGRETQYF.

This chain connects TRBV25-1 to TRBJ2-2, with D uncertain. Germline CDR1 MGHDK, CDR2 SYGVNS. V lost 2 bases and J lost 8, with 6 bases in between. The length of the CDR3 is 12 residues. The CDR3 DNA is TGTGCCAGCAGTGAACCTCTTGGGGAGCTGTTTTTT. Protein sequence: CASSEPLGELFF.

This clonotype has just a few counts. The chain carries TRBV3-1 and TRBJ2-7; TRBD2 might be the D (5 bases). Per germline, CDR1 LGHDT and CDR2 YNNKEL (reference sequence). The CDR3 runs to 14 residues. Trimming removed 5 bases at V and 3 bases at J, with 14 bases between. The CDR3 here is CASSFRRGNYEQYF. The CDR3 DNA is TGTGCCAGCAGCTTTCGCCGGGGTAACTACGAGCAGTACTTC.

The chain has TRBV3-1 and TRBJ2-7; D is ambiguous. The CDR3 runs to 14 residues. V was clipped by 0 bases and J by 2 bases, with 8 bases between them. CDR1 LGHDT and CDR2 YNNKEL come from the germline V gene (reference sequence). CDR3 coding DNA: TGTGCCAGCAGCCAAGATTGGCAGACCTACGAGCAGTACGTC. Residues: CASSQDWQTYEQYV.

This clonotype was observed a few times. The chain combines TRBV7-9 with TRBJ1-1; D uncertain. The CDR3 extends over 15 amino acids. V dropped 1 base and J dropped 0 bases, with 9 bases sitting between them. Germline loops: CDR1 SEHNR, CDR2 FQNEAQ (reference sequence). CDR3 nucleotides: TGTGCCAGCAGCTTAGTTGGTCACATGAACACTGAAGCTTTCTTT. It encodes CASSLVGHMNTEAFF.

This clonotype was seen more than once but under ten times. The CDR3 sequence: CASSRGGAETQYF. In DNA, the CDR3 is TGTGCCAGCAGCCGGGGGGGGGCAGAGACCCAGTACTTC. The chain combines TRBV9 with TRBJ2-5, with 8 bases fitting TRBD2. CDR1 and CDR2 (germline): SGDLS, YYNGEE. CDR3 length: 13 residues. V was clipped by 4 bases and J by 4 bases; unmatched bases: 3.

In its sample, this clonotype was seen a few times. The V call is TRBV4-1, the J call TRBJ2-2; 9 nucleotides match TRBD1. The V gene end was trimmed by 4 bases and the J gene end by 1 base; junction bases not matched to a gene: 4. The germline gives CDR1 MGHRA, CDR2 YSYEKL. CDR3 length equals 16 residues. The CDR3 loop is CASSLETGGNTGELFF. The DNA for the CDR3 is TGCGCCAGCAGCCTTGAGACAGGGGGGAACACCGGGGAGCTGTTTTTT.

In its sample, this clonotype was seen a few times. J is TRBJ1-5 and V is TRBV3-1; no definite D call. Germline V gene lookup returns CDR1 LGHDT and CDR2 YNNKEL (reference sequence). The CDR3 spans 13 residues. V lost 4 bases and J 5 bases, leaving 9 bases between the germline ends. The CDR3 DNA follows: TGTGCCAGCAGCCCTCCTGGTTATCAGCCCCAGCATTTT. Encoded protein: CASSPPGYQPQHF.